A selection of T cell receptor beta chains follows, all from one sample in a study of neurological immune-mediated disorders. MiXCR, run by TCRdb on the 5' RACE reads, gives a single entry per CDR3 protein. Here the sample spans around 14,000 distinct CDR3 sequences, about 10% being singletons. The source material was PBMCs. The origin of the receptors is a woman aged 40 to 50 in good health. Both conserved end residues are part of each CDR3. D genes are given only for firm matches. Part of the rows lack a size; the others show once, few, many or a class for expanded clones.

V gene: TRBV12-3/TRBV12-4; CDR3 length: 16; clone size: many; J gene: TRBJ2-1; D gene: -; CDR3 DNA: TGTGCCAGCGCCCCTGGGAGGGGGAGCTCCTACAATGAGCAGTTCTTC; CDR3 protein: CASAPGRGSSYNEQFF
V gene: TRBV10-3; CDR3 length: 14; clone size: -; J gene: TRBJ1-1; D gene: -; CDR3 DNA: TGTGCCATCAGTGGGTCTCGGAGGAACACTGAAGCTTTCTTT; CDR3 protein: CAISGSRRNTEAFF
V gene: TRBV20-1; CDR3 length: 13; clone size: medium-sized; J gene: TRBJ2-1; D gene: TRBD1; CDR3 DNA: TGCAGTGCTCCCGGGACAGGGTCGTGGGAGCAGTTCTTC; CDR3 protein: CSAPGTGSWEQFF
V gene: TRBV7-2; CDR3 length: 15; clone size: many; J gene: TRBJ1-2; D gene: -; CDR3 DNA: TGTGCCAGCAGCTTGTTGGGACAATCTAACTATGGCTACACCTTC; CDR3 protein: CASSLLGQSNYGYTF
V gene: TRBV20-1; CDR3 length: 14; clone size: medium-sized; J gene: TRBJ2-1; D gene: TRBD2; CDR3 DNA: TGCAGTGCGCTGGCGGGGGGGCTACTTAATGAGCAGTTCTTC; CDR3 protein: CSALAGGLLNEQFF
V gene: TRBV4-2; CDR3 length: 16; clone size: few; J gene: TRBJ2-3; D gene: TRBD2; CDR3 DNA: TGTGCCAGCAGCCAAGATCTAGCGGGAGGCACAGATACGCAGTATTTT; CDR3 protein: CASSQDLAGGTDTQYF
V gene: TRBV20-1; CDR3 length: 17; clone size: many; J gene: TRBJ2-5; D gene: TRBD2; CDR3 DNA: TGCAGTGCTATCATTTCCCGGACTAGCGGCCTCGGGGAGACCCAGTACTTC; CDR3 protein: CSAIISRTSGLGETQYF
V gene: TRBV7-2; CDR3 length: 16; clone size: medium-sized; J gene: TRBJ2-3; D gene: -; CDR3 DNA: TGTGCCAGCAGCTTAGTGGCGCAGGATAGCACAGATACGCAGTATTTT; CDR3 protein: CASSLVAQDSTDTQYF
V gene: TRBV12-3/TRBV12-4; CDR3 length: 16; clone size: many; J gene: TRBJ2-3; D gene: -; CDR3 DNA: TGTGCCAGCAGTTTAGGCGCGGGGTGGCACACGGATACGCAGTATTTT; CDR3 protein: CASSLGAGWHTDTQYF
V gene: TRBV12-3/TRBV12-4; CDR3 length: 15; clone size: many; J gene: TRBJ2-5; D gene: TRBD2; CDR3 DNA: TGTGCCAGCAGAAAGCGGGAGACCAACCAAGAGACCCAGTACTTC; CDR3 protein: CASRKRETNQETQYF
V gene: TRBV25-1; CDR3 length: 15; clone size: -; J gene: TRBJ2-2; D gene: -; CDR3 DNA: TGTGCCAGCAGTGGGGGCTGGGGCGGCACCGGGGAGCTGTTTTTT; CDR3 protein: CASSGGWGGTGELFF
V gene: TRBV5-1; CDR3 length: 16; clone size: many; J gene: TRBJ2-1; D gene: TRBD2; CDR3 DNA: TGCGCCAGCAGCTTGGGTACTAGCGGGGTATACAATGAGCAGTTCTTC; CDR3 protein: CASSLGTSGVYNEQFF
V gene: TRBV7-9; CDR3 length: 15; clone size: -; J gene: TRBJ1-3; D gene: -; CDR3 DNA: TGTGCCAGCAGCTTGGGGGGGACTGGAGGAAACACCATATATTTT; CDR3 protein: CASSLGGTGGNTIYF
V gene: TRBV5-1; CDR3 length: 12; clone size: many; J gene: TRBJ1-1; D gene: -; CDR3 DNA: TGCGCCAGCAGGGGACCGGGGCCTGAAGCTTTCTTT; CDR3 protein: CASRGPGPEAFF
V gene: TRBV29-1; CDR3 length: 13; clone size: many; J gene: TRBJ1-1; D gene: -; CDR3 DNA: TGCAGCACAACAGGGCAGGGTGGCAGTGAAGCTTTCTTT; CDR3 protein: CSTTGQGGSEAFF
V gene: TRBV7-2; CDR3 length: 14; clone size: many; J gene: TRBJ1-5; D gene: TRBD1; CDR3 DNA: TGTGCCAGCAGCTTAGAAGGGGGCGGTCAGCCCCAGCATTTT; CDR3 protein: CASSLEGGGQPQHF
V gene: TRBV3-1; CDR3 length: 16; clone size: many; J gene: TRBJ2-5; D gene: TRBD2; CDR3 DNA: TGTGCCAGCAGCCGCCCCAGCGGGGGGGCTGGAGAGACCCAGTACTTC; CDR3 protein: CASSRPSGGAGETQYF
V gene: TRBV12-3/TRBV12-4; CDR3 length: 12; clone size: many; J gene: TRBJ2-7; D gene: -; CDR3 DNA: TGTGCCAGCAGTCCCGGGCCATACGAGCAGTACTTC; CDR3 protein: CASSPGPYEQYF
V gene: TRBV5-6; CDR3 length: 14; clone size: medium-sized; J gene: TRBJ2-5; D gene: -; CDR3 DNA: TGTGCCAGCAGCTTGGGGGGGCCTTCGGAGACCCAGTACTTC; CDR3 protein: CASSLGGPSETQYF
V gene: TRBV7-8; CDR3 length: 17; clone size: -; J gene: TRBJ2-5; D gene: TRBD1; CDR3 DNA: TGTGCCAGCAGCTCAGTTGTCCGGGACAGGGGGAAAGAGACCCAGTACTTC; CDR3 protein: CASSSVVRDRGKETQYF
V gene: TRBV7-2; CDR3 length: 11; clone size: many; J gene: TRBJ2-7; D gene: -; CDR3 DNA: TGTGCCAGCAGTCGCTGGGACGAGCAGTACTTC; CDR3 protein: CASSRWDEQYF
V gene: TRBV27; CDR3 length: 17; clone size: -; J gene: TRBJ2-3; D gene: -; CDR3 DNA: TGTGCCAGCAGCTGGGCCCAGGGAGGTGGCGGAAGAGATACGCAGTATTTT; CDR3 protein: CASSWAQGGGGRDTQYF
V gene: TRBV5-1; CDR3 length: 15; clone size: many; J gene: TRBJ1-2; D gene: -; CDR3 DNA: TGCGCCAGCAGCTTTACAGGTGCGGGCGGCTATGGCTACACCTTC; CDR3 protein: CASSFTGAGGYGYTF
V gene: TRBV7-9; CDR3 length: 14; clone size: many; J gene: TRBJ2-3; D gene: TRBD1; CDR3 DNA: TGTGCCAGCAGCTTATACAGGGGCTCAGATACGCAGTATTTT; CDR3 protein: CASSLYRGSDTQYF
V gene: TRBV20-1; CDR3 length: 14; clone size: many; J gene: TRBJ2-1; D gene: TRBD2; CDR3 DNA: TGCAGTGCTAGGTCGGCGGGAGGATTGAATGAGCAGTTCTTC; CDR3 protein: CSARSAGGLNEQFF
V gene: TRBV7-8; CDR3 length: 15; clone size: medium-sized; J gene: TRBJ1-3; D gene: -; CDR3 DNA: TGTGCCAGCAGCTTATATGAGATCTCTGGAAACACCATATATTTT; CDR3 protein: CASSLYEISGNTIYF
V gene: TRBV7-3; CDR3 length: 14; clone size: many; J gene: TRBJ1-3; D gene: -; CDR3 DNA: TGTGCCAGCAGTTCCGGGATCTCTGGAAACACCATATATTTT; CDR3 protein: CASSSGISGNTIYF
V gene: TRBV6-1; CDR3 length: 16; clone size: many; J gene: TRBJ2-3; D gene: -; CDR3 DNA: TGTGCCAGCAGTGAAATAGGCCGTCTGAGCACAGATACGCAGTATTTT; CDR3 protein: CASSEIGRLSTDTQYF
V gene: TRBV10-1; CDR3 length: 13; clone size: medium-sized; J gene: TRBJ2-3; D gene: -; CDR3 DNA: TGCGCCAGCAGTGATCAAGGTGCAGATACGCAGTATTTT; CDR3 protein: CASSDQGADTQYF
V gene: TRBV20-1; CDR3 length: 14; clone size: many; J gene: TRBJ2-3; D gene: -; CDR3 DNA: TGCAGTGCTATGTTTCTGCGGAGCACAGATACGCAGTATTTT; CDR3 protein: CSAMFLRSTDTQYF
V gene: TRBV5-1; CDR3 length: 14; clone size: many; J gene: TRBJ1-1; D gene: TRBD1; CDR3 DNA: TGCGCCACCACCCCCGGGACAGGGGGCACTGAAGCTTTCTTT; CDR3 protein: CATTPGTGGTEAFF
V gene: TRBV4-1; CDR3 length: 14; clone size: medium-sized; J gene: TRBJ1-5; D gene: TRBD1; CDR3 DNA: TGCGCCAGCAGCCAACGACAGGGTGGGTGGCCCCAGCATTTT; CDR3 protein: CASSQRQGGWPQHF
V gene: TRBV7-6; CDR3 length: 14; clone size: many; J gene: TRBJ1-1; D gene: TRBD1; CDR3 DNA: TGTGCCAGCAGCTCCGGGACAGGGATTACTGAAGCTTTCTTT; CDR3 protein: CASSSGTGITEAFF
V gene: TRBV3-1; CDR3 length: 16; clone size: many; J gene: TRBJ2-1; D gene: -; CDR3 DNA: TGTGCCAGCAGCCAAGATCAAGGGACCAGAGGCAATGAGCAGTTCTTC; CDR3 protein: CASSQDQGTRGNEQFF
V gene: TRBV5-1; CDR3 length: 15; clone size: many; J gene: TRBJ2-3; D gene: -; CDR3 DNA: TGCGCCAGCAGCTTGTGGGGGGATGGAACAGATACGCAGTATTTT; CDR3 protein: CASSLWGDGTDTQYF
V gene: TRBV5-1; CDR3 length: 8; clone size: many; J gene: TRBJ2-5; D gene: -; CDR3 DNA: TGCGCCGGTTCGGCCCAGTACTTC; CDR3 protein: CAGSAQYF
V gene: TRBV7-8; CDR3 length: 14; clone size: many; J gene: TRBJ2-2; D gene: -; CDR3 DNA: TGTGCCAGCAGGCACAGGGCGAACACCGGGGAGCTGTTTTTT; CDR3 protein: CASRHRANTGELFF
V gene: TRBV27; CDR3 length: 11; clone size: many; J gene: TRBJ2-3; D gene: -; CDR3 DNA: TGTGCCAGCAGTTTAGCAGATACGCAGTATTTT; CDR3 protein: CASSLADTQYF
V gene: TRBV29-1; CDR3 length: 11; clone size: medium-sized; J gene: TRBJ1-1; D gene: -; CDR3 DNA: TGCAGCCTGGACGTGGGCACTGAAGCTTTCTTT; CDR3 protein: CSLDVGTEAFF